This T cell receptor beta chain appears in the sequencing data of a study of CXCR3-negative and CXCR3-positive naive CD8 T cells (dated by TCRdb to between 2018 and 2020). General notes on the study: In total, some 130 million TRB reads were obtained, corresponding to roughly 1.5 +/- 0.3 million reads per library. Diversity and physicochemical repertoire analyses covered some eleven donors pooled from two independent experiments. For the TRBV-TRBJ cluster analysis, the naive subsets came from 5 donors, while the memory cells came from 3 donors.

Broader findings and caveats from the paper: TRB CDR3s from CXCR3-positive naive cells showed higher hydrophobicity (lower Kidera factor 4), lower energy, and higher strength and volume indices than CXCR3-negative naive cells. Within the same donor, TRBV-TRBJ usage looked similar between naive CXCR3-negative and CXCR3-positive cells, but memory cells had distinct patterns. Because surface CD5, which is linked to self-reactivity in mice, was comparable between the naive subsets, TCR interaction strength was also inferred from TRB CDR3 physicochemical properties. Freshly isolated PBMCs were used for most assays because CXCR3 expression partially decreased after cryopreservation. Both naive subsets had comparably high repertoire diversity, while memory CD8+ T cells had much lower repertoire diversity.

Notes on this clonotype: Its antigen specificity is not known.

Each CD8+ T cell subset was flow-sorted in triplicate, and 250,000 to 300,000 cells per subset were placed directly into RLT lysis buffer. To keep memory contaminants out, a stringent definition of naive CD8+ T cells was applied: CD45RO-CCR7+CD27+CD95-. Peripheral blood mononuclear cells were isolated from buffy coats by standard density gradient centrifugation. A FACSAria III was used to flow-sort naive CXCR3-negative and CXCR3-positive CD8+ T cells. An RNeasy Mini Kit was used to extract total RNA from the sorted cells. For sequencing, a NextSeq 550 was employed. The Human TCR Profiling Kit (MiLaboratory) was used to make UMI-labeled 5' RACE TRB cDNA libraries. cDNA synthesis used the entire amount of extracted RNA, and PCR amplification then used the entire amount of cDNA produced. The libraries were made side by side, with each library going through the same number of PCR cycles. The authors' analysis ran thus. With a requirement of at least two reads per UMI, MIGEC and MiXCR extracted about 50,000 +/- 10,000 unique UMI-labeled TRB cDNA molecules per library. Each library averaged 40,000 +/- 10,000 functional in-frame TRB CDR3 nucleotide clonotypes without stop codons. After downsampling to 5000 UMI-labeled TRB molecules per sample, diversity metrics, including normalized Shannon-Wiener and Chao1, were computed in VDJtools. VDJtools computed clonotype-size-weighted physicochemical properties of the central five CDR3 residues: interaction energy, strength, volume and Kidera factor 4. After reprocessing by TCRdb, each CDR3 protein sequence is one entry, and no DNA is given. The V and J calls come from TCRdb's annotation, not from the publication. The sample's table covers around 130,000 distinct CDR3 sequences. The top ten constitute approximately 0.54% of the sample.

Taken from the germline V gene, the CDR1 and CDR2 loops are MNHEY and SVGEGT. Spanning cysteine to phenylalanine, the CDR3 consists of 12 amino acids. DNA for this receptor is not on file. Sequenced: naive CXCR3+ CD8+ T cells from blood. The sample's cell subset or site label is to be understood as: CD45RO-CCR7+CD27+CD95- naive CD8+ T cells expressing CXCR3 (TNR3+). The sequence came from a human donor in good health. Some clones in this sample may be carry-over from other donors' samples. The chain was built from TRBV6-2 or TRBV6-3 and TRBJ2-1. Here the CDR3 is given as CASSYTQNEQFF.